The present entry profiles one T cell receptor beta chain with its context. No antigen is known for it. No much larger clonotype is one base removed from it; base qualities were not supplied. These data come from a study of CD8+ T cells in alopecia areata (dated by TCRdb to 2017 to 2018). General notes on the study: Treated patients were enrolled in an open-label pilot trial of oral tofacitinib at 5 to 10 mg twice daily for moderate-to-severe alopecia areata. Biopsies were taken from tofacitinib-treated patients at baseline and again at 4 and 24 weeks into treatment, and several of those patients also had a later scalp biopsy. In both human patients and the C3H/HeJ mouse model, the study applied high-throughput TCRbeta sequencing to look at T cell clonal expansion in alopecia areata. Clonality in the scalp was compared among normal scalp (n=4), patchy alopecia areata scalp (n=8), and alopecia totalis/universalis scalp (n=8). On the human side, TCRbeta sequencing was run on scalp tissue and on sorted CD4+ and CD8+ peripheral blood T cells from healthy controls and from alopecia areata patients with either patchy or totalis/universalis disease. RNA was obtained with the PAXgene miRNA kit for fixed scalp, the miRNeasy kit for PBMCs, and the RNeasy kit for mouse skin. Tofacitinib was administered for 6 to 18 months, and 6 months of follow-up off drug were then conducted to assess delayed response and recurrence. TCRbeta CDR3 regions were amplified by immunoSEQ multiplex PCR with 35 Vbeta forward and 13 Jbeta reverse primers.

The germline ends are 16 bases apart after V is trimmed by 6 bases and J by 1 base. CDR1 MNHNS and CDR2 SASEGT were looked up in the germline V gene. From its cysteine to its phenylalanine, the CDR3 spans 15 amino acids. The read is trimmed to its CDR3 DNA, 45 bases read in frame from base 1. What the research found in general, with its limitations: Compared with mice, TCR sequences shared between patients were less clear, possibly partly because of HLA diversity across the patient population. Resident alphabeta T cells in normal human skin are also sequenced, complicating scalp TCR repertoire analysis, unlike mouse skin dominated by gammadelta T cells. Compared with normal scalp, lesional scalp, particularly in alopecia totalis/universalis, had higher clonality and more expanded CD8+ clones, which suggests antigenic drive.

Per the publication, the time point label means: baseline before oral tofacitinib. From alopecia areata patients, peripheral blood was collected along with lesional scalp punch biopsies. PBMCs were isolated by density centrifugation and stained for CD3, CD4 and CD8, after which CD4+ and CD8+ T cells were sorted on a FACSAria. Library preparation was by the immunoSEQ multiplex PCR assay. For TCR sequencing, RNA was extracted from every sample and reverse transcribed into cDNA to serve as template. First-strand cDNA was synthesized using SuperScript III with a 2:1 mix of oligo-dT and random hexamers. A synthetic immune receptor repertoire was used to gauge amplification bias, and whatever bias remained was removed computationally. On the study's bioinformatics: Raw reads were preprocessed to remove errors, and CDR3 was defined according to IMGT conventions as the region from the conserved cysteine to phenylalanine. To get clonality, Shannon entropy was normalized by log2 of the number of productive unique TCRs and the result was subtracted from 1. Scalp TCRbeta sequences were cross-referenced with sorted blood CD4 and CD8 repertoires so that the CD4 or CD8 identity of scalp clones could be inferred. The table comes from immuneACCESS by way of TCRdb, which keeps in-frame sequences with V and J called. Part of the clones is missing from these tables; in studies checked, under half for an unresolved V gene and the rest for unknown reasons. V, J and clone size were drawn from that table, and D and trimming were deduced from the DNA. For this sample the table gives some 120,000 clones, of which roughly 58% were detected only once. Less than 5.5% of the sample belongs to the ten largest clones.

This sample comprised CD4+ T cells sorted from blood, obtained at week 0. The clonotype was recovered from a human donor with alopecia areata. The V and J genes are TRBV6-1 and TRBJ2-7; the D gene is perhaps TRBD1, from 6 matching bases. CDR3 sequence: CASRVGQLTSYEQYF. Read as DNA, the sequence is TGTGCCAGCAGGGTGGGACAACTCACGTCCTACGAGCAGTACTTC.